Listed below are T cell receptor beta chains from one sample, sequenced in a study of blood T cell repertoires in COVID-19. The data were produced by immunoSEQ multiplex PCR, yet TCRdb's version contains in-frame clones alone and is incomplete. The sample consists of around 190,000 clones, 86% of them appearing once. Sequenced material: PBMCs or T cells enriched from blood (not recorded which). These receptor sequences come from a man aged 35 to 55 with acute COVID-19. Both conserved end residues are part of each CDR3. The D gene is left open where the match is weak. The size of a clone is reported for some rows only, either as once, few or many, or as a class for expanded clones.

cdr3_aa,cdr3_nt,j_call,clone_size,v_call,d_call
CASSPWADYEQYF,TGTGCCAGCTCACCATGGGCAGACTACGAGCAGTACTTC,TRBJ2-7,-,TRBV18,-
CASRPSLQGAFGYTF,TGTGCCAGCAGGCCATCCTTACAGGGGGCTTTCGGCTACACCTTC,TRBJ1-2,few,TRBV28,TRBD1
CASSPTGTLTDTQYF,TGTGCCAGCAGTCCGACCGGGACTCTCACAGATACGCAGTATTTT,TRBJ2-3,-,TRBV14,-
CASSQDLVGTGSGYTF,TGCGCCAGCAGCCAAGATCTGGTAGGGACAGGGAGCGGCTACACCTTC,TRBJ1-2,few,TRBV4-1,TRBD1
CASSIPLSGELFF,TGTGCCAGTAGTATCCCCCTTTCCGGGGAGCTGTTTTTT,TRBJ2-2,-,TRBV19,-
CASSLRDKNEKLFF,TGTGCCAGCAGCTTGAGAGATAAGAATGAAAAACTGTTTTTT,TRBJ1-4,-,TRBV7-3,-
CASSFGQDYEQYF,TGCGCCAGCAGCTTCGGACAGGACTACGAGCAGTACTTC,TRBJ2-7,-,TRBV5-1,TRBD1
CASSPTSGSSYEQYF,TGCGCCAGCAGCCCGACTAGCGGGAGCTCGTACGAGCAGTACTTC,TRBJ2-7,-,TRBV5-1,TRBD2
CATSDRTQRNTGELFF,TGTGCCACCAGTGATAGGACTCAGCGGAACACCGGGGAGCTGTTTTTT,TRBJ2-2,-,TRBV24-1,-
CASSLDRGLREQYF,TGCGCCAGCAGCCTGGACAGGGGCTTACGAGAGCAGTACTTC,TRBJ2-7,-,TRBV5-1,TRBD1
CASSLTGVSYGYTF,TGTGCCAGCAGCTTAACGGGGGTTAGTTATGGCTACACCTTC,TRBJ1-2,few,TRBV5-5,-
CASRTGPDEKLFF,TGCGCCAGCCGGACAGGGCCAGATGAAAAACTGTTTTTT,TRBJ1-4,-,TRBV5-1,TRBD1
CASSLGTGGGYTF,TGTGCCAGCAGCTTGGGGACAGGGGGCGGCTACACCTTC,TRBJ1-2,-,TRBV5-6,TRBD1
CASSVASGRVSGANVLTF,TGTGCCAGCAGCGTAGCGAGCGGGAGAGTGTCTGGGGCCAACGTCCTGACTTTC,TRBJ2-6,-,TRBV9,TRBD2
CASSVGAGDYTEAFF,TGTGCCAGCAGCGTAGGGGCGGGGGATTATACTGAAGCTTTCTTT,TRBJ1-1,-,TRBV9,-
CASSMGESQPQHF,TGTGCCAGCAGCATGGGCGAGTCTCAGCCCCAGCATTTT,TRBJ1-5,few,TRBV6-4,-
CASSILRQPNNQPQHF,TGTGCCAGTAGTATACTGCGACAGCCTAACAATCAGCCCCAGCATTTT,TRBJ1-5,-,TRBV19,-
CASSPVSGSYNEQFF,TGTGCCAGCAGCCCTGTTAGCGGGAGCTACAATGAGCAGTTCTTC,TRBJ2-1,-,TRBV7-7,TRBD2
CASSLRGGSGYGYTF,TGTGCCAGCAGCTTGCGTGGGGGGAGCGGCTATGGCTACACCTTC,TRBJ1-2,few,TRBV5-4,-
CASSGRVGNQPQHF,TGTGCCAGCAGTGGTCGGGTCGGGAATCAGCCCCAGCATTTT,TRBJ1-5,-,TRBV2,-
CASSTPRTSGRAAAYNEQFF,TGTGCCAGTAGTACTCCCAGGACTAGCGGGAGGGCCGCGGCCTACAATGAGCAGTTCTTC,TRBJ2-1,-,TRBV19,TRBD2
CASSHGWVSTEAFF,TGTGCCAGCAGCCACGGGTGGGTTTCCACTGAAGCTTTCTTT,TRBJ1-1,-,TRBV7-9,-
CASSFSAGGDTQYF,TGTGCCAGCAGCTTCTCAGCGGGAGGAGATACGCAGTATTTT,TRBJ2-3,-,TRBV7-9,TRBD2
CAWSVLGRETQYF,TGTGCCTGGAGTGTACTCGGGAGAGAGACCCAGTACTTC,TRBJ2-5,-,TRBV30,-
CASSQGRLTNTEAFF,TGTGCCAGCTCACAGGGGAGGCTGACGAACACTGAAGCTTTCTTT,TRBJ1-1,-,TRBV18,-
CASSEFTAGIGQPQHF,TGTGCCAGCAGTGAATTTACGGCAGGGATAGGTCAGCCCCAGCATTTT,TRBJ1-5,once,TRBV6-1,-
CASSSGLQYNEQFF,TGTGCCAGCAGTTCGGGACTTCAGTACAATGAGCAGTTCTTC,TRBJ2-1,-,TRBV27,-
CASSQIREGYTF,TGTGCCAGCAGCCAGATCCGAGAGGGCTACACCTTC,TRBJ1-2,-,TRBV4-2,-
CASSSYQGYEQFF,TGTGCCAGCAGCTCTTATCAGGGCTATGAGCAGTTCTTC,TRBJ2-1,once,TRBV7-2,-
CASSLLPGQFNEQYF,TGTGCCAGCAGCTTACTCCCAGGGCAGTTCAACGAGCAGTACTTC,TRBJ2-7,-,TRBV7-2,-
CASGLPNQPQHF,TGTGCTAGTGGTTTGCCAAATCAGCCCCAGCATTTT,TRBJ1-5,-,TRBV12-5,-
CASSLDDRAGYTF,TGCGCCAGCAGCTTGGATGACAGGGCAGGCTACACCTTC,TRBJ1-2,-,TRBV5-1,TRBD1
CASSPGADSYEQYF,TGTGCCAGCTCACCCGGTGCGGATTCCTACGAGCAGTACTTC,TRBJ2-7,-,TRBV18,-
CASRRLAGSTDTQYF,TGTGCCAGCAGGCGACTAGCGGGAAGCACAGATACGCAGTATTTT,TRBJ2-3,-,TRBV28,TRBD2
CATSGINQPQHF,TGTGCCACCTCGGGGATTAATCAGCCCCAGCATTTT,TRBJ1-5,once,TRBV6-5,-
CASSRNRLESYTF,TGTGCCAGCAGTCGTAACAGGCTTGAAAGCTACACCTTC,TRBJ1-2,-,TRBV6-5,-
CATSDFAENQPQHF,TGTGCCACCAGTGATTTCGCGGAGAATCAGCCCCAGCATTTT,TRBJ1-5,once,TRBV24-1,-
CANRSETQYF,TGCGCTAACAGGTCGGAGACCCAGTACTTC,TRBJ2-5,-,TRBV5-1,-
CASKKAQGAGNTIYF,TGTGCCAGTAAGAAGGCTCAGGGGGCTGGAAACACCATATATTTT,TRBJ1-3,-,TRBV19,TRBD1
CASSQETGGNSPLHF,TGCGCCAGCAGCCAAGAAACAGGGGGGAATTCACCCCTCCACTTT,TRBJ1-6,-,TRBV4-1,TRBD1
CASRGGRIKTGELFF,TGTGCCTCAAGAGGGGGCAGGATCAAGACCGGGGAGCTGTTTTTT,TRBJ2-2,few,TRBV27,TRBD1
CASSFGLETNTEAFF,TGTGCCAGCAGCTTCGGTTTGGAGACGAACACTGAAGCTTTCTTT,TRBJ1-1,-,TRBV7-6,-
CASSYFGNQPQHF,TGTGCCAGCAGTTACTTCGGGAATCAGCCCCAGCATTTT,TRBJ1-5,-,TRBV6-2/TRBV6-3,-
CAWSRTGGGYTF,TGTGCCTGGAGTCGGACAGGGGGCGGCTACACCTTC,TRBJ1-2,-,TRBV30,TRBD1
CASSPDPDRNTEAFF,TGTGCCAGCAGCCCAGACCCGGACAGGAACACTGAAGCTTTCTTT,TRBJ1-1,-,TRBV5-4,-
CASSWDSGTRNIQYF,TGTGCCAGCAGTTGGGATTCCGGGACTAGGAACATTCAGTACTTC,TRBJ2-4,-,TRBV6-2/TRBV6-3,TRBD2
CASSLGQGETQYF,TGCGCCAGCAGCTTAGGACAGGGAGAGACCCAGTACTTC,TRBJ2-5,-,TRBV5-1,TRBD1
CARADKSSNYGYTF,TGTGCCAGGGCTGATAAATCCTCTAACTATGGCTACACCTTC,TRBJ1-2,-,TRBV2,-
CASSQDGQVTGELFF,TGTGCCAGCAGCCAAGATGGTCAGGTAACCGGGGAGCTGTTTTTT,TRBJ2-2,-,TRBV4-2,-
CASSPPGGVMNTEAFF,TGTGCCAGCAGTCCCCCCGGGGGAGTTATGAACACTGAAGCTTTCTTT,TRBJ1-1,-,TRBV6-2/TRBV6-3,-
CASSLAGLYTEAFF,TGCGCCAGCAGCCTAGCCGGCCTTTACACTGAAGCTTTCTTT,TRBJ1-1,-,TRBV5-1,-
CASSLEGVASNEAFF,TGTGCCAGCAGTTTAGAAGGGGTAGCTAGTAATGAAGCTTTCTTT,TRBJ1-1,-,TRBV28,-
CASSLEAVNNSPLHF,TGTGCCAGCAGCTTGGAGGCGGTGAATAATTCACCCCTCCACTTT,TRBJ1-6,-,TRBV7-3,-
CASSLLEGYEQYF,TGTGCCAGCAGCTTGTTGGAGGGGTACGAGCAGTACTTC,TRBJ2-7,many,TRBV5-8,-
CASSLVAGNTEAFF,TGCGCCAGCAGCTTGGTCGCGGGGAACACTGAAGCTTTCTTT,TRBJ1-1,-,TRBV5-1,-